The 8 T cell receptor beta chains below all came from one sample that was sequenced in a study of T cells after yellow fever vaccination. TCRdb processed the 5' RACE reads anew with MiXCR; each CDR3 protein has one entry. The sample contains some 600,000 distinct CDR3 sequences, roughly a sixth of which appear only once. Here the sequenced sample was PBMCs, taken less than 6 days after the first yellow fever vaccination. The receptors come from a man aged 18 to 30 who received the YFV17D yellow fever vaccine.

The J gene is TRBJ2-3, the V gene TRBV5-4, with a weak D call TRBD1 (5 bases). Trimming left V 2 bases short and J 0 bases short, with 13 bases between. The CDR3 is 16 residues long. Germline V gene data show CDR1 as SGHNT and CDR2 as YYREEE (reference sequence). CDR3 bases: TGTGCCAGCAGCTTAAGCAGGGTGAGGAGCACAGATACGCAGTATTTT. It is translated as CASSLSRVRSTDTQYF.

This clonotype came up a few times. The chain uses TRBV19 and TRBJ2-5; 13 bases align to TRBD2. From germline, CDR1 is LNHDA and CDR2 SQIVND (reference sequence). J gave up 2 bases and V 10 bases, and 4 bases lay outside the gene matches. CDR3 size: 14 residues. Written as DNA, the CDR3 is TGTGCCACGGGACTAGCGGGGTTACAAGAGACCCAGTACTTC. This translates into CATGLAGLQETQYF. Drawing the rest from reference TRBV19 and TRBJ2-5, the complete variable domain is DGGITQSPKYLFRKEGQNVTLSCEQNLNHDAMYWYRQDPGQGLRLIYYSQIVNDFQKGDIAEGYSVSREKKESFPLTVTSAQKNPTAFYLCATGLAGLQETQYFGPGTRLLVL.

This clonotype was detected a few times. The chain links TRBV6-1 to TRBJ1-1; maybe TRBD1 (6 bases). Trimming removed 4 bases at V and 8 bases at J, with 14 bases between. The CDR3 has 13 residues. From germline, CDR1 is MNHNS and CDR2 SASEGT. CDR3 nucleotide sequence: TGTGCCAGCAGTGCCACTCGGACAGTCGAAGCTTTCTTT. It is translated as CASSATRTVEAFF.

This clonotype was found many times. The V and J genes are TRBV4-1 and TRBJ1-5, with D uncertain. Trimming pared 3 bases from V and 7 bases from J, leaving 10 bases between. CDR1 is MGHRA and CDR2 is YSYEKL in the germline V gene. This CDR3 comprises 13 residues. This CDR3 reads CASSQVLSQPQHF. The CDR3 nucleotides are TGCGCCAGCAGCCAGGTTTTGAGCCAGCCCCAGCATTTT.

The V call is TRBV5-6, the J call TRBJ2-2, with D tentatively TRBD1 (6 bases). V lost 3 bases, J lost 4 bases, and 19 bases lay in between. This CDR3 is 17 amino acids long. Germline CDR1 SGHDT, CDR2 YYEEEE. CDR3 sequence (DNA): TGTGCCAGCAGCTCTCCCGCCAGGGGTTCGGTCACCGGGGAGCTGTTTTTT. This translates into CASSSPARGSVTGELFF.

This clonotype came up a few times. The V gene is TRBV20-1, the J gene TRBJ2-5; D may be TRBD1 or TRBD2 (5 bases each). The V end lost 3 bases, the J end lost 1 base, and 9 bases lay between the germline ends. This CDR3 region has 13 residues. Per the germline V gene, CDR1 is DFQATT and CDR2 is SNEGSKA (reference sequence). CDR3 region: CSARGVSQETQYF. CDR3 sequence (DNA): TGCAGTGCTAGGGGGGTGTCCCAAGAGACCCAGTACTTC.

CDR3 residues: CASSQDPPPLGDEQFF. In DNA, the CDR3 is TGTGCCAGCAGCCAAGATCCCCCACCCTTGGGAGATGAGCAGTTCTTC. The rearrangement links TRBV14 to TRBJ2-1, with D perhaps TRBD2 (5 bases). V was cut by 0 bases and J by 8 bases, with 17 bases left in between. Germline-derived CDR1 and CDR2 are SGHDN and FVKESK. This CDR3 spans 16 amino acids.

This clonotype was picked up a small number of times. The chain carries TRBV4-1 and TRBJ2-1; perhaps TRBD2 as D (5 bases). The CDR3 length is 15 residues. CDR1 and CDR2 from the germline V gene are MGHRA and YSYEKL. V was pared by 0 bases and J by 7 bases, with 13 bases between. The CDR3 here is CASSQEWTGRNEQFF. The CDR3 DNA follows: TGCGCCAGCAGCCAAGAGTGGACTGGGCGGAATGAGCAGTTCTTC.